Shown below are 2 T cell receptor beta chains from a single sample sequenced in a study of response to subunit inactivated influenza vaccine. TCRdb reanalysed the RT-PCR reads using MiXCR and keeps one entry per CDR3 protein. Of 540,000 or so distinct CDR3 sequences in the sample, 10% to 15% were seen once. Sequenced here: PBMCs from blood, sampled more than 35 days after vaccination. The receptors were gathered from a man in his forties or fifties who received an inactivated influenza vaccine.

This clonotype was seen repeatedly, ten times or more. J is TRBJ2-4 and V is TRBV20-1; maybe TRBD1 (8 bases). The CDR3 spans 15 residues. The germline CDR1 and CDR2 sequences are DFQATT and SNEGSKA (reference sequence). Trimming took 5 bases from V and 0 from J, leaving 14 bases between them. The CDR3 DNA reads TGCAGTGCTGCAACAGGGGGGGGAGCCAAAAACATTCAGTACTTC. Its translation: CSAATGGGAKNIQYF.

This clonotype was seen more than once but under ten times. V is TRBV5-6 and J is TRBJ2-1; the match to TRBD1 covers 8 bases. This CDR3 contains 16 residues. Germline V gene data show CDR1 as SGHDT and CDR2 as YYEEEE. J gave up 2 bases and V 4 bases, and 8 bases lay outside the gene matches. CDR3 sequence: CASSKFGTGTYNEQFF. Written as DNA, the CDR3 is TGTGCCAGCAGCAAATTCGGGACAGGTACCTACAATGAGCAGTTCTTC. The entire variable domain, with the rest obtained from reference TRBV5-6 and TRBJ2-1, is as follows: DAGVTQSPTHLIKTRGQQVTLRCSPKSGHDTVSWYQQALGQGPQFIFQYYEEEERQRGNFPDRFSGHQFPNYSSELNVNALLLGDSALYLCASSKFGTGTYNEQFFGPGTRLTVL.